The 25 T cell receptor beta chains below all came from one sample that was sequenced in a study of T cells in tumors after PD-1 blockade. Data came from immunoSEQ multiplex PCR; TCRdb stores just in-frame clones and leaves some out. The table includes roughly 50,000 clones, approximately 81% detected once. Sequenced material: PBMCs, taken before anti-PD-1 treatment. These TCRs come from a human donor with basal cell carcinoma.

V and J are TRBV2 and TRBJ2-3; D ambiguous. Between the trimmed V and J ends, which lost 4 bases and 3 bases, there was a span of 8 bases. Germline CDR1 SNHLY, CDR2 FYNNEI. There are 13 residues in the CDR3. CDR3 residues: CASSVYMTDTQYF. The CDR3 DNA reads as TGTGCCAGCAGTGTGTATATGACAGATACGCAGTATTTT.

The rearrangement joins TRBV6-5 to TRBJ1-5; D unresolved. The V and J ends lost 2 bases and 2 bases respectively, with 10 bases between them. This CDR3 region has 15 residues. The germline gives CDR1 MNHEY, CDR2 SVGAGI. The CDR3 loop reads CASSYGREGNQPQHF. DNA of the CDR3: TGTGCCAGCAGTTACGGTAGGGAGGGCAATCAGCCCCAGCATTTT.

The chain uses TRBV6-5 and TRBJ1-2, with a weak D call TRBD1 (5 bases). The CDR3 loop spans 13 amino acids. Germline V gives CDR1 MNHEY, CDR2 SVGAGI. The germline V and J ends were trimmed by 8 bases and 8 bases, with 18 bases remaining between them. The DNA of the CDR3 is TGTGCCAGCTCCTCCCGTAGGGGAGGCGGCTACACCTTC. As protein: CASSSRRGGGYTF.

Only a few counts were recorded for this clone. Here the CDR3 reads CASSVSENTEAFF. The CDR3 DNA is TGTGCCAGCTCGGTGAGTGAGAACACTGAAGCTTTCTTT. V and J are TRBV18 and TRBJ1-1; no firm D call. The CDR3 covers 13 residues. Germline CDR1 and CDR2: KGHSH and LQKENI. The germline V and J ends were trimmed by 6 bases and 1 base, with 9 bases remaining between them.

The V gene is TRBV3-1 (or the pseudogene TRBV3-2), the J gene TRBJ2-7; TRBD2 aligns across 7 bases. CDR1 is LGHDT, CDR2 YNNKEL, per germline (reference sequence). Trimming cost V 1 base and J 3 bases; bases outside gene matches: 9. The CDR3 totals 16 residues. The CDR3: CASSQGRGGTLYEQYF. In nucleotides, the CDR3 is TGTGCCAGCAGCCAAGGTCGCGGGGGAACACTCTACGAGCAGTACTTC.

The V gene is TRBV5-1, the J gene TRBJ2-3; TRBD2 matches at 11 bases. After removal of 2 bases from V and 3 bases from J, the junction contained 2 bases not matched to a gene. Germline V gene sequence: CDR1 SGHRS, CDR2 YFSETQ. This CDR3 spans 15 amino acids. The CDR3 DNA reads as TGCGCCAGCAGCTTTAGCGGGGGGGCTACAGATACGCAGTATTTT. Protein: CASSFSGGATDTQYF. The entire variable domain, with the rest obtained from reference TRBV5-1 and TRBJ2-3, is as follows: KAGVTQTPRYLIKTRGQQVTLSCSPISGHRSVSWYQQTPGQGLQFLFEYFSETQRNKGNFPGRFSGRQFSNSRSEMNVSTLELGDSALYLCASSFSGGATDTQYFGPGTRLTVL.

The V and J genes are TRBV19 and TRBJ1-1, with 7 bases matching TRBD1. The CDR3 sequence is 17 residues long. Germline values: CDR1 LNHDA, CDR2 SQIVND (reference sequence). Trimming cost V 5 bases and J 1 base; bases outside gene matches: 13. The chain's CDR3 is CASSVRINRGENTEAFF. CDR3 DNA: TGTGCCAGTAGTGTTCGGATCAACAGGGGAGAGAACACTGAAGCTTTCTTT.

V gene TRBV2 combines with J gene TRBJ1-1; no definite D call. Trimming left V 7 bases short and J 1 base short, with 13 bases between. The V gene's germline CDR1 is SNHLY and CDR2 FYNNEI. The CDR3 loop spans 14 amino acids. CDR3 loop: CASTAAVGNTEAFF. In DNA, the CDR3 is TGTGCCAGCACTGCCGCGGTGGGGAACACTGAAGCTTTCTTT.

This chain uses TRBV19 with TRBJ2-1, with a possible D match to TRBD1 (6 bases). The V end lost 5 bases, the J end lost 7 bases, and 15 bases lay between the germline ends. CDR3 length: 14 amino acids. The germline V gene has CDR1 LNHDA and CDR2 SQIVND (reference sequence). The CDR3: CASSEDRSVNEQFF. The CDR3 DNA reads TGTGCCAGTAGTGAAGACAGGTCGGTGAATGAGCAGTTCTTC.

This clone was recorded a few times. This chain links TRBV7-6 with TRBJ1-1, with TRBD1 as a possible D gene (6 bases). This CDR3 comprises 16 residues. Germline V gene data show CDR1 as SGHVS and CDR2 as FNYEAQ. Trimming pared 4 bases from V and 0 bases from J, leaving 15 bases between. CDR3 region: CASSYLGRDMNTEAFF. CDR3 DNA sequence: TGTGCCAGCAGCTACCTGGGGAGGGACATGAACACTGAAGCTTTCTTT.

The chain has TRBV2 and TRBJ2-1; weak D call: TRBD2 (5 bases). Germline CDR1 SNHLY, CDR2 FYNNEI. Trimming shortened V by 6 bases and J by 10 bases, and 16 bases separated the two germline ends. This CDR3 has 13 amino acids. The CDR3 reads CASRDSRRMEQFF. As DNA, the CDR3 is TGTGCCAGCAGGGACTCAAGACGTATGGAGCAGTTCTTC. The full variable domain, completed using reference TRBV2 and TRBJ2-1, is EPEVTQTPSHQVTQMGQEVILRCVPISNHLYFYWYRQILGQKVEFLVSFYNNEISEKSEIFDDQFSVERPDGSNFTLKIRSTKLEDSAMYFCASRDSRRMEQFFGPGTRLTVL.

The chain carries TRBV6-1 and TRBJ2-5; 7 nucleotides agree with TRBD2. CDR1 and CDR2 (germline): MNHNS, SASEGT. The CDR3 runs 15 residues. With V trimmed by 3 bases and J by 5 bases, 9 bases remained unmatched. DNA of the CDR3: TGTGCCAGCAGTGAGTGGGGAGGGGCACAGGAGACCCAGTACTTC. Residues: CASSEWGGAQETQYF.

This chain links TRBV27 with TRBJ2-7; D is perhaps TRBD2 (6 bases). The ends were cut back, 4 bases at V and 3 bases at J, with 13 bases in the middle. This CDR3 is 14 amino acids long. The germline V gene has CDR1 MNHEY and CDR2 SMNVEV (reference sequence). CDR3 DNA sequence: TGTGCCAGCAGTTATGGGACGGGGGACTACGAGCAGTACTTC. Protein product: CASSYGTGDYEQYF.

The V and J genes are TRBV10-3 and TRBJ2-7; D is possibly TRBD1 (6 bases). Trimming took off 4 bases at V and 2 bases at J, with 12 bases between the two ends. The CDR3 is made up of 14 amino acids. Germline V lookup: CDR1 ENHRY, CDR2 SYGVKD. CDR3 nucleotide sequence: TGTGCCATCAGTGGACCGCACAGGGCCTACGAGCAGTACTTC. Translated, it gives CAISGPHRAYEQYF.

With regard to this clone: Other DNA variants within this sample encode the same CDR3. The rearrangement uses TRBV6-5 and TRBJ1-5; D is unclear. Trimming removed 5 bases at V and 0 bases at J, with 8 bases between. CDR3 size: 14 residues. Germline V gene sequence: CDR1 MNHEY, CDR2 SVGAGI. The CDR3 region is CASSTDGSNQPQHF. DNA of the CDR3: TGTGCCAGCAGTACGGACGGTAGCAATCAGCCCCAGCATTTT.

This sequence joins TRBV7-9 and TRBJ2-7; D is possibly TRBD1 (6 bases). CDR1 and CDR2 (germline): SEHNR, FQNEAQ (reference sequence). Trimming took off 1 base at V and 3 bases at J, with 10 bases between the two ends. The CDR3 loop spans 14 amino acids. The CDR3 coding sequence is TGTGCCAGCAGCTTAGGGACAGACGTCTACGAGCAGTACTTC. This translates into CASSLGTDVYEQYF.

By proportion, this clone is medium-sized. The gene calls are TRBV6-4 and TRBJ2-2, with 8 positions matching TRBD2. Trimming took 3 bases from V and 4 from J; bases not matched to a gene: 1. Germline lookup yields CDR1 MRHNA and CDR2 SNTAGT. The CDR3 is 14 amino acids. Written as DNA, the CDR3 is TGTGCCAGCAGTGAAAGCGGGGGCACCGGGGAGCTGTTTTTT. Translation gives CASSESGGTGELFF.

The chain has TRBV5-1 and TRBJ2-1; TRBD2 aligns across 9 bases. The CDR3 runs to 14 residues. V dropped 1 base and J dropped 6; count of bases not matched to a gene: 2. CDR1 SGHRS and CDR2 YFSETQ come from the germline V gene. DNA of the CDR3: TGCGCCAGCAGCTTGATGCGGGGGGGCAATGAGCAGTTCTTC. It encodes CASSLMRGGNEQFF.

Here the CDR3 reads CASSFRLTGLEAFF. The CDR3 bases are TGTGCCAGCAGCTTTCGATTGACAGGCCTTGAAGCTTTCTTT. The genes are TRBV5-6 and TRBJ1-1, with D perhaps matching TRBD1 (6 bases). Germline V gene data show CDR1 as SGHDT and CDR2 as YYEEEE. The V end lost 2 bases, the J end lost 7 bases, and 15 bases lay between the germline ends. The CDR3 is 14 amino acids.

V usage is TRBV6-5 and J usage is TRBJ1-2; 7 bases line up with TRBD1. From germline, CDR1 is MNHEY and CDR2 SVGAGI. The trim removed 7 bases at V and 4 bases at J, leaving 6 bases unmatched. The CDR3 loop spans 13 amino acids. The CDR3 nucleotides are TGTGCCAGCACCGAACAGGGGAGCTATGGCTACACCTTC. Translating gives CASTEQGSYGYTF.

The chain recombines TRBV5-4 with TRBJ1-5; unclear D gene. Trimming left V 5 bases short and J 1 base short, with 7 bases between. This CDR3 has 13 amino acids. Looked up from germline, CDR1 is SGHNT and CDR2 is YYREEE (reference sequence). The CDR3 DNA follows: TGTGCCAGCAGTATAGACAGCAATCAGCCCCAGCATTTT. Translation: CASSIDSNQPQHF.

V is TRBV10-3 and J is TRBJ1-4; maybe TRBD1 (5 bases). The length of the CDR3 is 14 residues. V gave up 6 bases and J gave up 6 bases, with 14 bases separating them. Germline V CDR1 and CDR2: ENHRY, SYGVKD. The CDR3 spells CAIRPGPRDEKLFF. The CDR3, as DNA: TGTGCCATCAGGCCGGGACCGCGGGATGAAAAACTGTTTTTT.

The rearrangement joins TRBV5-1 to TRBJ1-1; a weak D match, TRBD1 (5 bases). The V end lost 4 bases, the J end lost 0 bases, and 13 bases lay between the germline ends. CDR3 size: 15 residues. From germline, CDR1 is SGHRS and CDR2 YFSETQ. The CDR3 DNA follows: TGCGCCAGCAGCAGACTTGGGGGGATGAACACTGAAGCTTTCTTT. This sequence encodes CASSRLGGMNTEAFF.

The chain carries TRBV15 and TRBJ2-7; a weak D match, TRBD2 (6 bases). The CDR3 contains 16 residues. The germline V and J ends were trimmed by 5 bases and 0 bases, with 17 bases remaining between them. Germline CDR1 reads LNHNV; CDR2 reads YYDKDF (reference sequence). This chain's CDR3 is CATSPRRGRTSYEQYF. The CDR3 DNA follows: TGTGCCACCAGCCCCCGTCGAGGGAGGACCTCCTACGAGCAGTACTTC.

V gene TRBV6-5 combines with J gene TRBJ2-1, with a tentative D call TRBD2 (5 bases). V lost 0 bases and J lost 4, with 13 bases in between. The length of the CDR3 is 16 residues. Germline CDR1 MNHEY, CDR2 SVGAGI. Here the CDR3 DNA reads TGTGCCAGCAGTTACTCGAGGACTCTGAGTTACAATGAGCAGTTCTTC. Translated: CASSYSRTLSYNEQFF.